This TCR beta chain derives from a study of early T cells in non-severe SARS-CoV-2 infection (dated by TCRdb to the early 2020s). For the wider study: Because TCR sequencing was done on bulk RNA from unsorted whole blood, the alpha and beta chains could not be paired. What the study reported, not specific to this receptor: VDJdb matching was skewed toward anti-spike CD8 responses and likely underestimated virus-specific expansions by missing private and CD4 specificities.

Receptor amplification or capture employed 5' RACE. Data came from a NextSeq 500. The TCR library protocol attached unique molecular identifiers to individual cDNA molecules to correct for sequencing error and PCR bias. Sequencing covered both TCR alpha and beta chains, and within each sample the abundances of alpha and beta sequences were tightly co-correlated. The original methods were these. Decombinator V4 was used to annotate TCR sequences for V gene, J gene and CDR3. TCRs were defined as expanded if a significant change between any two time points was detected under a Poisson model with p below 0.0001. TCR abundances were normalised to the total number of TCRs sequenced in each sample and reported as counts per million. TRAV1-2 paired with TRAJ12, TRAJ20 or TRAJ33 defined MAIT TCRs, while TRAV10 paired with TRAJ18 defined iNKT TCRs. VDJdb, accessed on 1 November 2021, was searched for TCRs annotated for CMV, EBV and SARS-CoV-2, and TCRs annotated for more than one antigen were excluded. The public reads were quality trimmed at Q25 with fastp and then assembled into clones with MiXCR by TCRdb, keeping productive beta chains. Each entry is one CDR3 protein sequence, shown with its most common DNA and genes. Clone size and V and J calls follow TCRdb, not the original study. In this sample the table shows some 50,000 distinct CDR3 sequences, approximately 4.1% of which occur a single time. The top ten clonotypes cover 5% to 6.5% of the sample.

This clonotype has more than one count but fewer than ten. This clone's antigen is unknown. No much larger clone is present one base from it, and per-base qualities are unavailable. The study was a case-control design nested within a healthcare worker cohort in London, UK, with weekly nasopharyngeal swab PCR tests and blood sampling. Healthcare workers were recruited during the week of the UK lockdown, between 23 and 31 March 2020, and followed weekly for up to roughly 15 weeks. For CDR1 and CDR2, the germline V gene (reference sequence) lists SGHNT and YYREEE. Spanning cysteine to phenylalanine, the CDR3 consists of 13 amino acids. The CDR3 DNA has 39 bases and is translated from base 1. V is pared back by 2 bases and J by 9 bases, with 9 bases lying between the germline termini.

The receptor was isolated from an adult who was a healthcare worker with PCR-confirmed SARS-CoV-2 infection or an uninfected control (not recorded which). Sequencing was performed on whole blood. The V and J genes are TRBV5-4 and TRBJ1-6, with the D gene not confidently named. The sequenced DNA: TGTGCCAGCAGCTTCGGGAGCTCTTCACCCCTCCACTTT. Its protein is CASSFGSSSPLHF.